Following are 26 T cell receptor beta chains from one sample sequenced in a study of tumor-infiltrating lymphocytes in primary liver carcinoma. Investigators took RNA and DNA out together from about 19-30 mg of unsorted bulk tissue. cDNA specific to TCR beta was made from 500 ng of total RNA, with a constant-region primer employed for priming. Amplification in three nested multiplex PCR rounds with slightly modified ARM-PCR gave rise to TCR beta libraries. Both of the initial two PCR rounds ran for nine to ten cycles and employed TRBV1-TRBV30 forward primers alongside a C-beta reverse primer. TCRdb re-called the multiplex PCR reads through MiXCR, storing one row per CDR3 protein. The table has some 130,000 distinct CDR3 sequences, about two thirds seen once. Specimen: tumor-adjacent normal liver tissue. These receptors all come from an older woman with primary liver carcinoma and hepatitis B virus infection.

Ten or more counts support this clonotype. The chain recombines TRBV5-1 with TRBJ1-1; tentative D call: TRBD1 (6 bases). This CDR3 region has 14 residues. With 0 bases removed from V and 4 bases from J, the gap between germline ends came to 10 bases. Germline loops: CDR1 SGHRS, CDR2 YFSETQ. CDR3 nucleotides: TGCGCCAGCAGCTTGGCGTCGACAGGCACTGAAGCTTTCTTT. Its translation is CASSLASTGTEAFF.

This clonotype was observed a few times. Given a much more abundant clone one base away, this may be a read error. The genes are TRBV13 and TRBJ1-2, with a weak D call TRBD1 (5 bases). V was shortened by 5 bases and J by 8 bases, with 12 bases between the two germline ends. Germline V gene sequence: CDR1 PRHDT, CDR2 FYEKMQ (reference sequence). The CDR3 loop spans 12 amino acids. The chain's CDR3 is CASSTGGKGYTF. The CDR3 bases are TGTGCCAGCAGCACCGGGGGGAAGGGCTACACCTTC.

This clonotype has just one count. Being one base from a much bigger clone, this may be a read error. The CDR3 coding sequence is TGTGCCACCAGTGAGGGACGGATGATCACTGAAGCTTTCTTT. Residues: CATSEGRMITEAFF. This chain links TRBV24-1 with TRBJ1-1, with D perhaps TRBD1 (5 bases). Trimming shortened V by 4 bases and J by 4 bases, and 12 bases separated the two germline ends. This CDR3 spans 14 amino acids. The germline V gene encodes CDR1 KGHDR and CDR2 SFDVKD.

This clonotype was counted once. The chain uses TRBV29-1 and TRBJ1-1; D is undetermined. CDR1 SQVTM and CDR2 ANQGSEA come from the germline V gene. Trimming took 6 bases from V and 5 from J, leaving 34 bases between them. CDR3 length equals 19 residues. CDR3: CSVPSQFDTVGSRMTEAFF. CDR3 coding DNA: TGCAGCGTCCCATCTCAATTTGACACGGTAGGCTCACGGATGACTGAAGCTTTCTTT.

This clonotype was picked up a small number of times. This sequence may be a read error, since a much larger clone differs from it by one base. The chain's CDR3 is CSVEQGSQPQHF. Here the CDR3 DNA reads TGCAGCGTTGAACAGGGGAGTCAGCCCCAGCATTTT. This chain connects TRBV29-1 to TRBJ1-5, with D possibly being TRBD1 (6 bases). CDR3 size: 12 residues. The V end was cut by 2 bases, the J end by 6 bases, with 8 bases between. Germline V gene sequence: CDR1 SQVTM, CDR2 ANQGSEA.

This clonotype showed up just a few times. The chain links TRBV20-1 to TRBJ1-6; D call uncertain. The CDR3 loop spans 15 amino acids. The germline gives CDR1 DFQATT, CDR2 SNEGSKA (reference sequence). Trimming shortened V by 3 bases and J by 6 bases, and 15 bases separated the two germline ends. The CDR3 sequence: CSARPPTEANSPLHF. The CDR3 DNA follows: TGCAGTGCTAGGCCCCCTACAGAGGCTAATTCACCCCTCCACTTT.

The V and J genes are TRBV11-3 and TRBJ2-7, with TRBD2 matching 7 bases. Germline values: CDR1 SGHNT, CDR2 YENEEA. Trimming took 5 bases from V and 5 from J; bases not matched to a gene: 18. The CDR3 contains 17 residues. CDR3: CASSPARLAGAHNEQYF. CDR3 sequence (DNA): TGTGCCAGCAGCCCCGCGAGACTAGCAGGAGCCCACAACGAGCAGTACTTC.

The V and J genes are TRBV6-6 and TRBJ2-4; TRBD2 is a possible D gene (6 bases). The CDR3 extends over 16 amino acids. The germline V gene has CDR1 MNHNY and CDR2 SVGAGI (reference sequence). CDR3 region: CLSRYGGLAVQNIQYF. Here the CDR3 DNA reads TGTCTCAGCAGATACGGGGGACTTGCGGTTCAAAACATTCAGTACTTC.

Of note for this clonotype: Germline and junction disagree at one end, which may indicate a read error. This chain uses TRBV4-2 with TRBJ1-5, with 9 bases aligning to TRBD1. This CDR3 is 15 amino acids long. The germline V gene has CDR1 LGHNA and CDR2 YNFKEQ. CDR3 protein: CASIQGGQGSQPQHF. DNA for the CDR3: TGTGCCAGCATCCAAGGTGGACAGGGGAGTCAGCCCCAGCATTTT.

A note on this clonotype: At one end, the junction sequence differs from germline, possibly due to a read error. The chain has TRBV29-1 and TRBJ2-7; D not resolved. CDR1 and CDR2 (germline): SQVTM, ANQGSEA. The CDR3 loop spans 14 amino acids. The CDR3 bases are TGCAGAGTTGGATTTGAAGCCACGCTGCGCGATCAGTACTTC. Protein sequence: CRVGFEATLRDQYF.

As to this clonotype: A junction end diverges from the germline sequence, so it may reflect a read error. The chain carries TRBV11-2 and TRBJ2-7, with a possible D match to TRBD1 (5 bases). Per the germline V gene, CDR1 is SGHAT and CDR2 is FQNNGV. This CDR3 contains 15 residues. CDR3 sequence (DNA): TGTGTCAGCAGCCTAGATACGGGCCCAGGGTACGAGCAGTACTTC. It yields the protein CVSSLDTGPGYEQYF.

The chain employs TRBV11-2 and TRBJ2-5; D not resolved. Germline values: CDR1 SGHAT, CDR2 FQNNGV. The ends were cut back, 5 bases at V and 4 bases at J, with 8 bases in the middle. CDR3 length: 12 amino acids. CDR3 DNA sequence: TGTGCCAGCAGCATAGTCTCAGAGACCCAGTACTTC. This translates into CASSIVSETQYF.

A word on this clonotype: The final CDR3 position lacks the conserved phenylalanine or tryptophan, pointing to a likely read error. The chain is built from TRBV6-1 and TRBJ2-4; 9 bases map to TRBD2. The CDR3 is 19 amino acids. CDR1 and CDR2 (germline): MNHNS, SASEGT. The CDR3 loop reads CASSGEASGRTSAKNIQYI. For the CDR3, the DNA is TGTGCCAGTAGTGGAGAGGCAAGCGGGAGGACTAGCGCCAAAAACATTCAGTACATC.

A remark on this clonotype: Since no conserved phenylalanine or tryptophan closes the CDR3, a read error is the likely cause. The rearrangement joins TRBV6-1 to TRBJ1-5, with 9 bases lining up with TRBD1. The length of the CDR3 is 18 residues. V was clipped by 3 bases and J by 5 bases; unmatched bases: 14. From germline, CDR1 is MNHNS and CDR2 SASEGT. The CDR3 bases are TGTGCCAGCAGTGATTCCGGGGGCGCGGGACAGGGCCATCAGCCCCAGCATCTT. It specifies CASSDSGGAGQGHQPQHL.

In its sample, this clonotype is medium-sized (0.01 to 0.1%). V usage is TRBV11-2 and J usage is TRBJ2-7; 7 bases line up with TRBD2. Germline-derived CDR1 and CDR2 are SGHAT and FQNNGV. The CDR3 covers 16 residues. V gave up 6 bases and J gave up 3 bases; unmatched junction bases: 14. The CDR3 here is CASRKPGLAELYEQYF. CDR3 in DNA: TGTGCCAGCAGGAAACCGGGGCTAGCGGAGCTCTACGAGCAGTACTTC. Based on the CDR3 plus reference TRBV11-2 and TRBJ2-7, the full variable domain is EAGVAQSPRYKIIEKRQSVAFWCNPISGHATLYWYQQILGQGPKLLIQFQNNGVVDDSQLPKDRFSAERLKGVDSTLKIQPAKLEDSAVYLCASRKPGLAELYEQYFGPGTRLTVT.

As regards this clonotype: A much larger clone differs from this one at a single base, so this may be a read error. The chain employs TRBV14 and TRBJ2-2, with D perhaps matching TRBD1 or TRBD2 (5 bases each). V was pared by 5 bases and J by 7 bases, with 20 bases between. Germline V gene sequence: CDR1 SGHDN, CDR2 FVKESK. This CDR3 region has 16 residues. CDR3 amino acids: CASSKFGAGYIGELFF. CDR3 DNA sequence: TGTGCCAGCAGCAAGTTCGGGGCAGGGTATATCGGGGAGCTGTTTTTT.

As for this clonotype: A junction boundary mismatches the germline segment, possibly from a read error. The chain employs TRBV11-3 and TRBJ2-1; TRBD2 is a possible D gene (5 bases). This CDR3 is built from 17 residues. Germline V lookup: CDR1 SGHNT, CDR2 YENEEA. Here the CDR3 reads CAGSLGQREWGVDEQFF. The CDR3 DNA reads as TGTGCCGGCAGCTTAGGTCAGAGGGAGTGGGGTGTCGATGAGCAGTTCTTC.

V is TRBV28 and J is TRBJ1-2; a possible D gene is TRBD1 (5 bases). The germline gives CDR1 MDHEN, CDR2 SYDVKM. Trimming pared 6 bases from V and 4 bases from J, leaving 9 bases between. The CDR3 totals 12 residues. CDR3 region: CASRPGPYGYTF. In DNA form, the CDR3 reads TGTGCCAGCAGGCCAGGGCCCTATGGCTACACCTTC.

This clonotype was picked up a small number of times. Germline and junction disagree at one end, which may indicate a read error. The chain is built from TRBV12-3 or TRBV12-4 and TRBJ1-1, with 7 bases that match TRBD1. This CDR3 region has 15 residues. CDR3 sequence (DNA): TGTACCAGCAACCGGACGACAGGGATCGGCACTGAAGCTTTCTTT. It yields the protein CTSNRTTGIGTEAFF.

The V and J genes are TRBV4-1 and TRBJ1-5; tentatively, D is TRBD1 (5 bases). CDR1 and CDR2 (germline): MGHRA, YSYEKL. Trimming took 5 bases from V and 9 from J, leaving 11 bases between them. This CDR3 comprises 12 residues. The CDR3 spells CASSFTGGPQHF. DNA of the CDR3: TGCGCCAGCAGCTTCACAGGAGGGCCCCAGCATTTT.

A word on this clonotype: This clone may be a read error of a much larger clone one base away. Here the CDR3 omits its conserved ending phenylalanine or tryptophan, so a read error is the likely source. The chain recombines TRBV7-9 with TRBJ1-1; no definite D call. Germline lookup yields CDR1 SEHNR and CDR2 FQNEAQ (reference sequence). The CDR3 extends over 13 amino acids. Between the trimmed V and J ends, which lost 5 bases and 1 base, there was a span of 8 bases. The CDR3 nucleotides are TGTGCCAGCAGCGTCTCCGGGAACACTGAAGCTTTCTTA. This encodes CASSVSGNTEAFL.

The V call is TRBV5-4, the J call TRBJ2-1; D uncertain. This CDR3 is 12 amino acids long. Germline assignment: CDR1 SGHNT and CDR2 YYREEE (reference sequence). V was pared by 5 bases and J by 13 bases, with 16 bases between. Here the CDR3 reads CASSQSSYDQFF. CDR3 in DNA: TGTGCCAGCAGTCAAAGCTCCTACGACCAGTTCTTC.

This clonotype occurred many times. V gene TRBV7-8 combines with J gene TRBJ2-1; D call uncertain. This CDR3 region has 13 residues. V was cut by 5 bases and J by 12 bases, with 17 bases left in between. Germline values: CDR1 SGHVS, CDR2 FQNEAQ. The CDR3 bases are TGTGCCAGCAGCGCGTCAAACCGGGCCTTGCAGTTCTTC. Its protein is CASSASNRALQFF.

This clonotype was found a few times. This sequence joins TRBV19 and TRBJ2-7, with D perhaps TRBD2 (6 bases). The V gene lost 3 bases and the J gene lost 9 bases, with 18 bases spanning the gap. The CDR3 is made up of 14 amino acids. CDR1 is LNHDA and CDR2 is SQIVND in the germline V gene (reference sequence). The CDR3 is CASSIRDFSSSQYF. The CDR3 bases are TGTGCCAGTAGTATCCGGGACTTTTCGTCCTCGCAGTACTTC.

The V call is TRBV29-1, the J call TRBJ2-2; D is ambiguous. This CDR3 is built from 14 residues. The V gene lost 7 bases and the J gene lost 2 bases, with 14 bases spanning the gap. CDR1 is SQVTM and CDR2 is ANQGSEA in the germline V gene. The CDR3 nucleotides are TGCAGCGCAACAGTGCTTCTAAACACCGGGGAGCTGTTTTTT. This translates into CSATVLLNTGELFF.

Ten or more counts support this clonotype. This chain connects TRBV12-3 or TRBV12-4 to TRBJ1-6; D unclear. V was shortened by 5 bases and J by 14 bases, with 13 bases between the two germline ends. The CDR3 spans 12 residues. CDR3 in DNA: TGTGCCAGCAGTCCCGATCAACGAGCCCTCCACTTT. This translates into CASSPDQRALHF.